Sequencing of this TCR beta chain was carried out in a study of T cell responses to AZD1222 COVID-19 vaccine. Sequenced by immunoSEQ multiplex PCR; TCRdb stores in-frame clones only, minus some. The sample shows about 93,000 clones, roughly nine tenths of them seen only once. General observations from the study: Two AZD1222 doses significantly raised spike-specific TCR breadth and depth over controls. Spike-wide vaccine-associated CD4 TCRs dominated at 160-218 and 743-854. Targets within unmutated variant regions were reportedly found for nearly half of spike-specific TCRs.

Concerning this clone itself: Its specificity is not known.

The length of the CDR3 is 15 residues. Germline CDR1 SGHDN, CDR2 FVKESK. Trimming removed 2 bases at V and 2 bases at J, with 13 bases between. Sample: peripheral blood, taken on day 0 of MenACWY control vaccination. The clonotype comes from an adult in good health. This rearrangement joins TRBV14 to TRBJ2-7; D may be TRBD1 or TRBD2 (7 bases each). The CDR3 DNA reads as TGTGCCAGCAGCCAACCGGGGAGGGGGCCCTACGAGCAGTACTTC. Translated: CASSQPGRGPYEQYF.